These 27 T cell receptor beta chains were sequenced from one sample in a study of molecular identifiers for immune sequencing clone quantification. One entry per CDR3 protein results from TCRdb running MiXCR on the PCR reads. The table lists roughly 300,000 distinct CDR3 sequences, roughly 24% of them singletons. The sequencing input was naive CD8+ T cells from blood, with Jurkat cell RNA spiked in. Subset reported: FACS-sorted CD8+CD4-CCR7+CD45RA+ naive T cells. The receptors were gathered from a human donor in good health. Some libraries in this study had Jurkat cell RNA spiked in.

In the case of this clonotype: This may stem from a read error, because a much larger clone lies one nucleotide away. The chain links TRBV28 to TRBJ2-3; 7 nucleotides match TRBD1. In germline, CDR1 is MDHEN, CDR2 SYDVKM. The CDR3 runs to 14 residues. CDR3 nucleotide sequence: TGTGTCAGCAGTACAGGGGATCGGACAGATACGCAGTATTTT. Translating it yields CVSSTGDRTDTQYF.

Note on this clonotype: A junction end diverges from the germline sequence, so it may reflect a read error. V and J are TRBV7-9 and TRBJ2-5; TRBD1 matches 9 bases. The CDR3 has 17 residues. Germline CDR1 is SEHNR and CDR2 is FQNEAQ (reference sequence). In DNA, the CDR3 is TGTGCCAGCAGCCCGGGGGGACAGGGAGCTATTCAAGAGCCCCAGTACTTC. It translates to CASSPGGQGAIQEPQYF.

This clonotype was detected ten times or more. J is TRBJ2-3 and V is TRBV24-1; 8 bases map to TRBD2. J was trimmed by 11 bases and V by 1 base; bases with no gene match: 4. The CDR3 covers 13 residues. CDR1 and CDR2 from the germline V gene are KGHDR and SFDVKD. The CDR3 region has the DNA TGTGCCACCAGTGATTTTAGCGGGGCTCGGCAGTATTTT. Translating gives CATSDFSGARQYF.

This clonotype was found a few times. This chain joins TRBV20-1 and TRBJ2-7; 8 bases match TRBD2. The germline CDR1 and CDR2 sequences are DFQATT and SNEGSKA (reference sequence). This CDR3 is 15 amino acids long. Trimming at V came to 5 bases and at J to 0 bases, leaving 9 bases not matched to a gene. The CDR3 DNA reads TGCAGTGCTCTACCACTAGCGGAGAGCTCCTACGAGCAGTACTTC. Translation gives CSALPLAESSYEQYF.

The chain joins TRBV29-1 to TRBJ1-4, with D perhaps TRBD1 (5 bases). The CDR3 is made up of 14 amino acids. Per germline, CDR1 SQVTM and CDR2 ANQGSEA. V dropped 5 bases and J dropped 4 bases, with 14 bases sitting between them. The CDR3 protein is CSVLDRVYNEKLFF. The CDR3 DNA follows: TGCAGCGTTTTAGACAGAGTCTATAATGAAAAACTGTTTTTT.

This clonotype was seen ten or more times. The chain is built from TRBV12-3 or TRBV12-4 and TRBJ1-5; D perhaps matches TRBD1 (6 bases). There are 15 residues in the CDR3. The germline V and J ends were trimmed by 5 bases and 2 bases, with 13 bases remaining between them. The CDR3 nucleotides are TGTGCCAGCAGTGTAGGGGGGGTTGGCAATCAGCCCCAGCATTTT. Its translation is CASSVGGVGNQPQHF.

The CDR3 bases are TGTGCCAGCAGTGAAGACCCGGGGGAAGGCTACACCTTC. It yields the protein CASSEDPGEGYTF. The chain combines TRBV6-1 with TRBJ1-2; D might be TRBD1 (5 bases). V lost 1 base, J lost 8 bases, and 11 bases lay in between. The length of the CDR3 is 13 residues. Germline values: CDR1 MNHNS, CDR2 SASEGT.

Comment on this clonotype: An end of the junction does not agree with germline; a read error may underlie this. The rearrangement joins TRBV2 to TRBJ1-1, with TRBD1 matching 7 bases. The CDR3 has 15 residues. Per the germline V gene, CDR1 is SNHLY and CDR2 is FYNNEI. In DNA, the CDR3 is TGTGCCAGCAGTGAATTGACAGGGTTGAACCCTGAAGCTTTCTTT. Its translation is CASSELTGLNPEAFF. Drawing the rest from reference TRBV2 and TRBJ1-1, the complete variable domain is EPEVTQTPSHQVTQMGQEVILRCVPISNHLYFYWYRQILGQKVEFLVSFYNNEISEKSEIFDDQFSVERPDGSNFTLKIRSTKLEDSAMYFCASSELTGLNPEAFFGQGTRLTVV.

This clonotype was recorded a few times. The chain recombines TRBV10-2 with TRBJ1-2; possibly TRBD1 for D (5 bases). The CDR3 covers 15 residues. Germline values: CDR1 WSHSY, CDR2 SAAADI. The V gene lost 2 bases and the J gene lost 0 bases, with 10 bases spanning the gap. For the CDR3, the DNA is TGCGCCAGCAGTGAGGACAGCGAATCTAACTATGGCTACACCTTC. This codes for CASSEDSESNYGYTF.

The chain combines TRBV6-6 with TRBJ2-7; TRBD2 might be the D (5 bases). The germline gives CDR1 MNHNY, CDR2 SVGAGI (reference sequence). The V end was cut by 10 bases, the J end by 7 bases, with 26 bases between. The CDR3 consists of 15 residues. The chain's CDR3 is CATRPGEFRPYEQYF. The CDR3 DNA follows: TGTGCCACCAGGCCCGGGGAGTTTCGACCGTATGAGCAGTACTTC.

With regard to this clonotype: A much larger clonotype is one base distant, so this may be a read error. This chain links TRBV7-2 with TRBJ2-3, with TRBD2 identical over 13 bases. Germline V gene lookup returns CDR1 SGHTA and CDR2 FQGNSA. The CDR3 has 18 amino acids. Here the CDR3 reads CASSQTSGGLLSTATQYF. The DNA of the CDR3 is TGTGCCAGCAGCCAGACTAGCGGGGGGCTTCTGAGCACAGCTACGCAGTATTTT.

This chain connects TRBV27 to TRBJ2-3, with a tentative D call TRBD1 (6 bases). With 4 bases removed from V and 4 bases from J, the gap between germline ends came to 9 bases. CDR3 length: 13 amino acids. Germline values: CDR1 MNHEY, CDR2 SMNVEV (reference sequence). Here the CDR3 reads CASSWDMADTQYF. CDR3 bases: TGTGCCAGCAGTTGGGACATGGCAGATACGCAGTATTTT.

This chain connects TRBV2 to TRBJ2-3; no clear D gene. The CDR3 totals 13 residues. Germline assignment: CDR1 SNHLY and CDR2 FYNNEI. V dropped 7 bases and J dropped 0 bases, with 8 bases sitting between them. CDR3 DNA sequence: TGTGCCAGCAAAAAATCCAGCACAGATACGCAGTATTTT. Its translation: CASKKSSTDTQYF.

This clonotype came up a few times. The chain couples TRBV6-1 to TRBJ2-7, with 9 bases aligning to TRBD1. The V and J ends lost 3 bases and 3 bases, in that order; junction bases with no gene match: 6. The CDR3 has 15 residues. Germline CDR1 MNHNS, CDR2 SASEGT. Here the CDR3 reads CASSDTGTGYYEQYF. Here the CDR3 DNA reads TGTGCCAGCAGTGACACCGGGACAGGGTACTACGAGCAGTACTTC.

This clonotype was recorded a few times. In DNA, the CDR3 is TGTGCCAGCAGCTTGGAGGTCGGAGGGGCGCTCTACGAGCAGTACTTC. It codes for CASSLEVGGALYEQYF. This sequence joins TRBV7-2 and TRBJ2-7; the D gene is possibly TRBD2 (6 bases). V was shortened by 3 bases and J by 3 bases, with 18 bases between the two germline ends. Germline loops: CDR1 SGHTA, CDR2 FQGNSA. CDR3 length: 16 amino acids. The entire variable domain, with the rest obtained from reference TRBV7-2 and TRBJ2-7, is as follows: GAGVSQSPSNKVTEKGKDVELRCDPISGHTALYWYRQSLGQGLEFLIYFQGNSAPDKSGLPSDRFSAERTGGSVSTLTIQRTQQEDSAVYLCASSLEVGGALYEQYFGPGTRLTVT.

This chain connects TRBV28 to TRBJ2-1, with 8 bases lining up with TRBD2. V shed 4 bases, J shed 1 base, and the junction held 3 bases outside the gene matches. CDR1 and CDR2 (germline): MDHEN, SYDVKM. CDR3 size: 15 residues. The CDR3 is CASSSSSGSYNEQFF. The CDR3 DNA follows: TGTGCCAGCAGTTCCTCTAGCGGGTCCTACAATGAGCAGTTCTTC.

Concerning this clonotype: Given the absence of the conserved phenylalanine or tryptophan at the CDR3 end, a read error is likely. This CDR3 is CASSDPGHNSYKQYL. The CDR3 DNA sequence: TGTGCCAGCAGTGACCCGGGACACAACTCCTACAAGCAGTACCTC. The chain is built from TRBV2 and TRBJ2-7; D is perhaps TRBD1 (6 bases). Germline-derived CDR1 and CDR2 are SNHLY and FYNNEI. The CDR3 has 15 residues.

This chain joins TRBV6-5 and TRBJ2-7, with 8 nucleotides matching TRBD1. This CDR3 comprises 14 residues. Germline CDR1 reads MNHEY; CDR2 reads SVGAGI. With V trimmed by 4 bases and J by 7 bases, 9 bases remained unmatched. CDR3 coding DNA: TGTGCCAGCAGTTGGACAGGGCCGATGGGGGAGCAGTACTTC. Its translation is CASSWTGPMGEQYF.

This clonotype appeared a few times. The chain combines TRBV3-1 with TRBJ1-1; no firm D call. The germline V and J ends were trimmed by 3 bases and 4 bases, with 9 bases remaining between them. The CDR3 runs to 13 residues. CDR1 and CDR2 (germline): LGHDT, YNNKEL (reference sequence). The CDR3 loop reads CASSQFARTEAFF. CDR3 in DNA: TGTGCCAGCAGCCAGTTTGCCCGCACTGAAGCTTTCTTT.

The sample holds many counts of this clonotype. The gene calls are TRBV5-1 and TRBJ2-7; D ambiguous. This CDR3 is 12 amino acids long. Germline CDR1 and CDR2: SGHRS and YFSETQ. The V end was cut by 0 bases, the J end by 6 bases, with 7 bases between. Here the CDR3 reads CASSLEGSEQYF. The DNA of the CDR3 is TGCGCCAGCAGCTTGGAAGGGTCCGAGCAGTACTTC.

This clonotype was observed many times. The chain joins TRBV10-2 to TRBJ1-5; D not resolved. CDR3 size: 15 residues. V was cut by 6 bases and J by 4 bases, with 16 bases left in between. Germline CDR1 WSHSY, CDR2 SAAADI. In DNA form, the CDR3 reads TGCGCCAGCAGCTCGACCGGGTCGACAAATCAGCCCCAGCATTTT. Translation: CASSSTGSTNQPQHF.

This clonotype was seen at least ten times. CDR3: CASSPGGGNQPQHF. For the CDR3, the DNA is TGTGCCAGCTCACCTGGGGGCGGCAATCAGCCCCAGCATTTT. J is TRBJ1-5 and V is TRBV18; perhaps TRBD1 as D (6 bases). The CDR3 contains 14 residues. In germline, CDR1 is KGHSH, CDR2 LQKENI. Trimming left V 3 bases short and J 2 bases short, with 8 bases between.

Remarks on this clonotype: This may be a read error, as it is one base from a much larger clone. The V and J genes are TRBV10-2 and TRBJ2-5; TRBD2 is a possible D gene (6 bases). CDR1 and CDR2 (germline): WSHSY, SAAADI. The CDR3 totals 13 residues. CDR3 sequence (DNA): TGCGCCACCGAGGCGGGGACCCAAGCGACCCAGTACTTC. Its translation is CATEAGTQATQYF.

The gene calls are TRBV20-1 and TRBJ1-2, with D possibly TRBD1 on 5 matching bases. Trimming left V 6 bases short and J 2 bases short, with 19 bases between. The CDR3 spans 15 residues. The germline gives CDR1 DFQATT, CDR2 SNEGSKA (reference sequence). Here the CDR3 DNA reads TGCAGTGCAAGCGACGACAGACTACAAAACTATGGCTACACCTTC. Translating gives CSASDDRLQNYGYTF.

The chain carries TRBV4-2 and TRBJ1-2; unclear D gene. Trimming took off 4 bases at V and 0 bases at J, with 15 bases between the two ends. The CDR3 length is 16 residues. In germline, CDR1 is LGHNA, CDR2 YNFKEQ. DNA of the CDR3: TGTGCCAGCAGCCCCAGGAATGCGGCAGCTAACTATGGCTACACCTTC. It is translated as CASSPRNAAANYGYTF.

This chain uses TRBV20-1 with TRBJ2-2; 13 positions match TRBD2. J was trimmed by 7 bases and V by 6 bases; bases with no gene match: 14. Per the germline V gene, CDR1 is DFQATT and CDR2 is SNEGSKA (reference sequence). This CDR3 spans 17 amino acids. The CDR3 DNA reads TGCAGTGCCTTCACGGGACTAGCGGGATCTAATGGCGGGGAGCTGTTTTTT. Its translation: CSAFTGLAGSNGGELFF.

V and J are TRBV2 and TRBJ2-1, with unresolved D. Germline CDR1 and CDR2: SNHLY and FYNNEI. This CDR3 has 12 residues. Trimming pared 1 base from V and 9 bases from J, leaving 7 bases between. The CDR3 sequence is CASSEGLAEQFF. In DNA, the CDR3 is TGTGCCAGCAGTGAAGGACTTGCTGAGCAGTTCTTC.